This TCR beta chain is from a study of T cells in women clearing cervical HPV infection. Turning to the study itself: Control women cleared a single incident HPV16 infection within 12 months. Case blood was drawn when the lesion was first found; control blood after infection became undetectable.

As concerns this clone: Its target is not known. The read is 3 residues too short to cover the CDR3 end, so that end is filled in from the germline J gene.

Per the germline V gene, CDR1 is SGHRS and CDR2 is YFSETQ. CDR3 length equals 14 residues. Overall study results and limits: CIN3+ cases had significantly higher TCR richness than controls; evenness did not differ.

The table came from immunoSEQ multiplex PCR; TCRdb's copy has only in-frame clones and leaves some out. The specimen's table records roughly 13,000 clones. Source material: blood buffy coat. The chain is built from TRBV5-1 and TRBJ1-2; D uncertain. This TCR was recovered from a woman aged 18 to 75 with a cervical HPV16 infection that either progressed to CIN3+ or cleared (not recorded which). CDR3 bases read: TGCGCCAGCAGCTTGTATCAGGAGCCCAATGAC. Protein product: CASSLYQEPND. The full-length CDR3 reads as CASSLYQEPNDYTF.